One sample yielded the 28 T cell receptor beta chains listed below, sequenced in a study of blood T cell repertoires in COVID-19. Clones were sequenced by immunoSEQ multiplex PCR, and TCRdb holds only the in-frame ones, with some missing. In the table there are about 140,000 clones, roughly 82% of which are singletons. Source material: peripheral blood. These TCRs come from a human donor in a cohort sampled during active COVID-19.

The DNA for the CDR3 is TGTGCCAGCAGCTTAAATGACTTCTCCTACGAGCAGTACGTC. It specifies CASSLNDFSYEQYV. The chain joins TRBV11-2 to TRBJ2-7; the D is unclear. The ends were cut back, 2 bases at V and 0 bases at J, with 8 bases in the middle. CDR1 is SGHAT, CDR2 FQNNGV, per germline. This CDR3 contains 14 residues.

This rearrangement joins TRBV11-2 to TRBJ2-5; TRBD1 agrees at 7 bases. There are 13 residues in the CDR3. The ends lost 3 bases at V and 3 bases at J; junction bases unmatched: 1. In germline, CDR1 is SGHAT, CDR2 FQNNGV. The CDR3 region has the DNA TGTGCCAGCAGCTTCGACAGGGAAGAGACCCAGTACTTC. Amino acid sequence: CASSFDREETQYF.

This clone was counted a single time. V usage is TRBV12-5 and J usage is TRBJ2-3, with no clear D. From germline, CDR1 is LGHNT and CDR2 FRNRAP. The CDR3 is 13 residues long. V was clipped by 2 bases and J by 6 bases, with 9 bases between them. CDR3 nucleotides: TGTGCTAGTGGTTTGCAGGTCCGGGATACGCAGTATTTT. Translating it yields CASGLQVRDTQYF.

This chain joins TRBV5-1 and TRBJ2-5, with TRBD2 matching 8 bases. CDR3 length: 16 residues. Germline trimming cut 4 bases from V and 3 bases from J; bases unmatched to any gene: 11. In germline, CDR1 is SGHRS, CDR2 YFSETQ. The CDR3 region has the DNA TGCGCCAGCAGCCCGGAACAGCCGGGACTAGAAGAGACCCAGTACTTC. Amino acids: CASSPEQPGLEETQYF.

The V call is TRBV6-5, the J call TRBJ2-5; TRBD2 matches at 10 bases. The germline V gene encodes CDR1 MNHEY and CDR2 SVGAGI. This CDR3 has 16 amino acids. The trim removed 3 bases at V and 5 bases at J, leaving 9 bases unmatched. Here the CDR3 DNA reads TGTGCCAGCAGTTATTCAGCGGGGGGGCCGGGGGAGACCCAGTACTTC. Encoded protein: CASSYSAGGPGETQYF.

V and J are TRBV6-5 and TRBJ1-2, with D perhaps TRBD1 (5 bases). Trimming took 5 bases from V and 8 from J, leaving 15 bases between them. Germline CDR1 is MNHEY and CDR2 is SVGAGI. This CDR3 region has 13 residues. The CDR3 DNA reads TGTGCCAGCAGTCATCAGGGCAAACAGGGCTACACCTTC. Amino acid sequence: CASSHQGKQGYTF.

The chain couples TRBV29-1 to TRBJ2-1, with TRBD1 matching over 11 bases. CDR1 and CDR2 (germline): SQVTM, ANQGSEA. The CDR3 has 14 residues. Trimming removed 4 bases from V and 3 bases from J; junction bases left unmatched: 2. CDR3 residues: CSVVGTGGYNEQFF. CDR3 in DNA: TGCAGCGTTGTGGGGACAGGGGGCTACAATGAGCAGTTCTTC.

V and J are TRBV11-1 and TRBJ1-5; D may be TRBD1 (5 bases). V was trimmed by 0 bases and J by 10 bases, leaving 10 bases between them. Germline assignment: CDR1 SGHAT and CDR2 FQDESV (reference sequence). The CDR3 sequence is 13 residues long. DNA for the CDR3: TGTGCCAGCAGCTTAGCGCGGGGGGACCCCCAGCATTTT. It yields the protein CASSLARGDPQHF. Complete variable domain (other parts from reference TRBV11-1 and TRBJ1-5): EAEVAQSPRYKITEKSQAVAFWCDPISGHATLYWYRQILGQGPELLVQFQDESVVDDSQLPKDRFSAERLKGVDSTLKIQPAELGDSAMYLCASSLARGDPQHFGDGTRLSIL.

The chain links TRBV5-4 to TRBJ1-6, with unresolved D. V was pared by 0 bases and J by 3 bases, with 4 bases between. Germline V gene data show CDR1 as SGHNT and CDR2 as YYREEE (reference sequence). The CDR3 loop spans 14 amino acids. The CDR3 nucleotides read TGTGCCAGCAGCTTGGACAGCTATAATTCACCCCTCCACTTT. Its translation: CASSLDSYNSPLHF.

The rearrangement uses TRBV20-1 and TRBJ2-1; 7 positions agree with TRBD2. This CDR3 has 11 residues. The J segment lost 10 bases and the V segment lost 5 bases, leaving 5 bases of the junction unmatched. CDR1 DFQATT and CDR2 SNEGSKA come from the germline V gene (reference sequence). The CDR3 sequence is CSAAEREEQFF. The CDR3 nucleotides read TGCAGTGCTGCCGAGCGGGAAGAGCAGTTCTTC.

The CDR3 sequence is CATNRGLDYGYTF. The CDR3 bases are TGTGCCACCAACAGGGGCCTTGACTATGGCTACACCTTC. The chain uses TRBV10-3 and TRBJ1-2; 7 nucleotides align to TRBD1. The CDR3 is 13 amino acids. J lost 3 bases, V lost 10 bases, and 8 bases had no gene match. CDR1 is ENHRY and CDR2 is SYGVKD in the germline V gene.

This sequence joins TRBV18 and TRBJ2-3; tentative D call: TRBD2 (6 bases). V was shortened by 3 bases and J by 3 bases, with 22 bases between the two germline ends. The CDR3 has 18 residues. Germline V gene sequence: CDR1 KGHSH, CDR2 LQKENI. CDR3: CASSPKAGQGGRTDTQYF. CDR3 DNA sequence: TGTGCCAGCTCACCCAAAGCGGGTCAGGGTGGTCGTACAGATACGCAGTATTTT.

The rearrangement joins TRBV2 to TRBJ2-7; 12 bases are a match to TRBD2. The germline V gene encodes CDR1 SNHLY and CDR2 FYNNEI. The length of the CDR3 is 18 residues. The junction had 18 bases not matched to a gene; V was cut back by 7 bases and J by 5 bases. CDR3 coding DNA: TGTGCCAGCACCCCGAAACCGACTAGCGGGGGCCAAATCAACGAGCAGTACTTC. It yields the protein CASTPKPTSGGQINEQYF.

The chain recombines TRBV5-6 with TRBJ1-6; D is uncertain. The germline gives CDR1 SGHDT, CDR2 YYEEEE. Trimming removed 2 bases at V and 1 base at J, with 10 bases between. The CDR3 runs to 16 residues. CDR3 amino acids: CASSFWQASYNSPLHF. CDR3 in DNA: TGTGCCAGCAGCTTTTGGCAGGCGTCCTATAATTCACCCCTCCACTTT.

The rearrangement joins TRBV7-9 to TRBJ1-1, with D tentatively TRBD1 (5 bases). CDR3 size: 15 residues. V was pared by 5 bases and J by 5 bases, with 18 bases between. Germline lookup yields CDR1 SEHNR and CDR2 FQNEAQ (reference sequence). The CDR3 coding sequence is TGTGCCAGCAGCCCCATCCTGGGGCGGCCGACTGAAGCTTTCTTT. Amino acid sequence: CASSPILGRPTEAFF.

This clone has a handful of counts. CDR3 DNA: TGTGCCAGCAGCGGGGACAGGGATCAGCCCCAGCATTTT. Its translation is CASSGDRDQPQHF. The chain uses TRBV5-4 and TRBJ1-5; TRBD1 agrees at 9 bases. CDR3 length equals 13 residues. The V gene end was trimmed by 4 bases and the J gene end by 5 bases; junction bases not matched to a gene: 1. The germline gives CDR1 SGHNT, CDR2 YYREEE (reference sequence). Full variable domain (outside the CDR3, taken from reference TRBV5-4 and TRBJ1-5): ETGVTQSPTHLIKTRGQQVTLRCSSQSGHNTVSWYQQALGQGPQFIFQYYREEENGRGNFPPRFSGLQFPNYSSELNVNALELDDSALYLCASSGDRDQPQHFGDGTRLSIL.

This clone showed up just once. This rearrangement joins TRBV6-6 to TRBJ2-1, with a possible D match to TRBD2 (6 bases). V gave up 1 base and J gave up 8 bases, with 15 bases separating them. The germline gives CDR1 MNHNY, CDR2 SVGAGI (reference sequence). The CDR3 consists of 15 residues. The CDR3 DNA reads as TGTGCCAGCAGTTACTTGCGGGACTCCGGGGATGAGCAGTTCTTC. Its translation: CASSYLRDSGDEQFF.

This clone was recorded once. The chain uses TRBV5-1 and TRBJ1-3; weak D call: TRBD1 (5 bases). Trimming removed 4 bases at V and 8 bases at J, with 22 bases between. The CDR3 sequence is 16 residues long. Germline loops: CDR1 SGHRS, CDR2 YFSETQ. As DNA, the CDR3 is TGCGCCAGCAGCCCAACAGGACCCGTGGGCGTGGACACCATATATTTT. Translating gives CASSPTGPVGVDTIYF.

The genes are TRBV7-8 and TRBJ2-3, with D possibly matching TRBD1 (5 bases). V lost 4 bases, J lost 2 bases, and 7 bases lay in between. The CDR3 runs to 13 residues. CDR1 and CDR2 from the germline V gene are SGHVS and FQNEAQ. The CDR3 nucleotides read TGTGCCAGCAGCTCACAGGTCACAGATACGCAGTATTTT. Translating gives CASSSQVTDTQYF.

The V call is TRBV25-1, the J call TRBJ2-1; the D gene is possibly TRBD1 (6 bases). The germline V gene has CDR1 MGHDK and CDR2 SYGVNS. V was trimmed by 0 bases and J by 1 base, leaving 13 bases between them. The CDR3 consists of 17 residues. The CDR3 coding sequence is TGTGCCAGCAGTGAATATGGCGGCAGGGGTTCCTACAATGAGCAGTTCTTC. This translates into CASSEYGGRGSYNEQFF. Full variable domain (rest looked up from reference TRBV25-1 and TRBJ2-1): EADIYQTPRYLVIGTGKKITLECSQTMGHDKMYWYQQDPGMELHLIHYSYGVNSTEKGDLSSESTVSRIRTEHFPLTLESARPSHTSQYLCASSEYGGRGSYNEQFFGPGTRLTVL.

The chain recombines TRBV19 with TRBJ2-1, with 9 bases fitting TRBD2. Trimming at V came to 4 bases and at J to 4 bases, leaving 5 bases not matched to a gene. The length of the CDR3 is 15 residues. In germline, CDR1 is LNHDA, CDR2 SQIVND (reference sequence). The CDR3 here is CASSTAGGPYNEQFF. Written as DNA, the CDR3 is TGTGCCAGTAGTACAGCGGGGGGACCGTACAATGAGCAGTTCTTC.

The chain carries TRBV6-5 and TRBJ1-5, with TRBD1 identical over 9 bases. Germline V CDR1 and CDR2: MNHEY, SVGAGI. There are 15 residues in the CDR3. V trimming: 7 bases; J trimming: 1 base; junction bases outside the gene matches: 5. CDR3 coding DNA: TGTGCCAGCAACGAACAGGGGGCGAGCAATCAGCCCCAGCATTTT. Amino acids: CASNEQGASNQPQHF.

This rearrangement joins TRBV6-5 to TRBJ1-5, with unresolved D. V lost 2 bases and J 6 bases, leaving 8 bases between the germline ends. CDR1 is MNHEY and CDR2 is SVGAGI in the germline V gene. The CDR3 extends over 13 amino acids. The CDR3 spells CASSYKEGQPQHF. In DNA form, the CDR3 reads TGTGCCAGCAGTTACAAGGAGGGTCAGCCCCAGCATTTT.

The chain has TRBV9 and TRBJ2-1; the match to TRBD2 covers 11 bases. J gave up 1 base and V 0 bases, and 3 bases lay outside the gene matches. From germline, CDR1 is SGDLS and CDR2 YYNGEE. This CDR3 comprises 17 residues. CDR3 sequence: CASSVGTSGRSYNEQFF. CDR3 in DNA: TGTGCCAGCAGCGTAGGAACTAGCGGGAGATCCTACAATGAGCAGTTCTTC.

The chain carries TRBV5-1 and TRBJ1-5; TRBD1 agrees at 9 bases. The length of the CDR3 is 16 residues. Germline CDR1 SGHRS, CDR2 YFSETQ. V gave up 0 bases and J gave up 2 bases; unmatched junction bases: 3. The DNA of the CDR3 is TGCGCCAGCAGCTTGGGGGACAGGGAAGGCAATCAGCCCCAGCATTTT. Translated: CASSLGDREGNQPQHF.

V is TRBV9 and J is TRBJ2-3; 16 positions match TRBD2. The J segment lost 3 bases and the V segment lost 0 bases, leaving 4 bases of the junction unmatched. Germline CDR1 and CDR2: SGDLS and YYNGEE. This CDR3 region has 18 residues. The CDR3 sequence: CASSVEGTSGGGTDTQYF. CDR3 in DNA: TGTGCCAGCAGCGTAGAAGGGACTAGCGGGGGGGGGACAGATACGCAGTATTTT.

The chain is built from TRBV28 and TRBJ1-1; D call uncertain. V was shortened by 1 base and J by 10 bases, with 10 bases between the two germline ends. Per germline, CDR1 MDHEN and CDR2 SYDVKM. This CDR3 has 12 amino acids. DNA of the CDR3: TGTGCCAGCAGTTTATCAGGTTTCGGAGCTTTCTTT. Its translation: CASSLSGFGAFF.

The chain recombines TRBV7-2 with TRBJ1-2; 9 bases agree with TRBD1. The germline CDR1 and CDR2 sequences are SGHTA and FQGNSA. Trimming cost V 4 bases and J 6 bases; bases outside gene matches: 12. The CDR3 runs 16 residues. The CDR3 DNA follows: TGTGCCAGCAGCTACGGAGCCGGGACAGGGTCTAATGGCTACACCTTC. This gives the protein CASSYGAGTGSNGYTF.